This section outlines one T cell receptor beta chain sequence together with its context. The sample originates from a study of blood T cell repertoires in COVID-19. Across the whole study: Material from acute and convalescent COVID-19 was sourced from the United States, Italy and Spain.

Clones were sequenced by immunoSEQ multiplex PCR, and TCRdb holds only the in-frame ones, with some missing. The sample records fewer than 75,000 clones, more than 90% being singletons. The trim removed 5 bases at V and 7 bases at J, leaving 6 bases unmatched. Germline V gives CDR1 LNHDA, CDR2 SQIVND (reference sequence). The CDR3 is made up of 14 amino acids. V gene TRBV19 combines with J gene TRBJ2-2, with 8 nucleotides matching TRBD2. The sequenced material came from peripheral blood. The clonotype comes from a human donor in a cohort sampled during active COVID-19. CDR3 region: CASSLTGGSGELFF. The CDR3 DNA follows: TGTGCCAGTAGTTTGACGGGAGGGAGCGGGGAGCTGTTTTTT.